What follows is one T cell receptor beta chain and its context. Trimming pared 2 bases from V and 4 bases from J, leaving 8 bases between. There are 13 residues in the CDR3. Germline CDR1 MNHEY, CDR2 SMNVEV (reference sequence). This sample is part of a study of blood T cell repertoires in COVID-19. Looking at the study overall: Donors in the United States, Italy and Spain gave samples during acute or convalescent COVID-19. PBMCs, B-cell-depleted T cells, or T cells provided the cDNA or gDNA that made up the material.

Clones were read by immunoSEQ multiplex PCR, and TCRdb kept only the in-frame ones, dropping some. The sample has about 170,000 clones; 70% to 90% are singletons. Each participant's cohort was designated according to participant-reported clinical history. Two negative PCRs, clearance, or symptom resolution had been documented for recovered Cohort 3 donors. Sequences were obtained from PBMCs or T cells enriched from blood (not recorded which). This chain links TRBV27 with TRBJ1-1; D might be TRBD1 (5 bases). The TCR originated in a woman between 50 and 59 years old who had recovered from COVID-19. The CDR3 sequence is CASSLKGPTEAFF. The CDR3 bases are TGTGCCAGCAGTTTAAAGGGGCCCACTGAAGCTTTCTTT.